The sequence of this T cell receptor beta chain was determined in a study of blood T cells in healthy people across ages. As for the study in general: Capture via template switching afforded approximately one barcoded beta molecule per two T cells.

Ten milliliters of peripheral blood were drawn from each donor into EDTA-treated tubes. Extraction of total RNA produced a minimum of 5 micrograms from each sample. Trimming removed 6 bases from V and 5 bases from J, with 13 bases in between. Germline lookup yields CDR1 LNHDA and CDR2 SQIVND (reference sequence). The CDR3 runs to 13 residues. A second about 7 to 12 cycle PCR used barcoded and J-beta primers. Samples each returned at least 2.5 million CDR3-containing paired-end reads. A single record per CDR3 protein comes from TCRdb applying MiXCR to the 5' RACE reads. Counted here are 920,000 or so distinct CDR3 sequences, around 43% occurring once; the ten biggest clones make up about 20%.

Sequencing input: blood. The clonotype was recovered from a woman in her sixties or seventies in good health. The J gene is TRBJ2-5, the V gene TRBV19, with D possibly being TRBD2 (5 bases). CDR3 loop: CASSKLGPETQYF. As DNA, the CDR3 is TGTGCCAGTAGCAAACTAGGTCCGGAGACCCAGTACTTC.